The source of this TCR beta chain is a study of CD8+ T cells in alopecia areata. As the sequencing template, cDNA was produced by extracting RNA and reverse transcribing it. Repertoires were generated with immunoSEQ multiplex PCR, while TCRdb's copy carries only in-frame clones and drops some. This repertoire shows fewer than 150,000 clones, around 82% found once; its top ten account for 20% to 30%. From germline, CDR1 is SGHDN and CDR2 FVKESK. The CDR3 has 15 amino acids. V gave up 8 bases and J gave up 5 bases; unmatched junction bases: 12. Treatment given: oral pan-JAK inhibitor, 5-10 mg twice daily.

Sequencing was performed on CD8+ T cells sorted from blood, taken at week 4, from a patient treated with tofacitinib. The receptor comes from a human donor with alopecia areata. The genes are TRBV14 and TRBJ2-3, with 8 bases identical to TRBD2. In nucleotides, the CDR3 is TGTGCCAGCTCAGAACGGGGGGGGCCCGGAGATACGCAGTATTTT. Translation: CASSERGGPGDTQYF.